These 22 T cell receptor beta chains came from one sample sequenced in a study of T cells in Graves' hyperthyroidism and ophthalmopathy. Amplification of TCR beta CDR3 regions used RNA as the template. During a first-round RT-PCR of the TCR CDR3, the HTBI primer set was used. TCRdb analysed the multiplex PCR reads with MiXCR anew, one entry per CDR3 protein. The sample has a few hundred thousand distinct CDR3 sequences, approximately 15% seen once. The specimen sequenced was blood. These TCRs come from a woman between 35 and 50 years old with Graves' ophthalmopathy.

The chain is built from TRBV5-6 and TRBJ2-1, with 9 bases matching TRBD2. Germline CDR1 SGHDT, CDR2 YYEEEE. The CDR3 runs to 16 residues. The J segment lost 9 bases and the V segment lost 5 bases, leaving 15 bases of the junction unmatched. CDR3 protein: CASRVGSGRISAEQFF. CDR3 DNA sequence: TGTGCCAGCAGGGTCGGAAGCGGGAGGATCTCGGCTGAGCAGTTCTTC.

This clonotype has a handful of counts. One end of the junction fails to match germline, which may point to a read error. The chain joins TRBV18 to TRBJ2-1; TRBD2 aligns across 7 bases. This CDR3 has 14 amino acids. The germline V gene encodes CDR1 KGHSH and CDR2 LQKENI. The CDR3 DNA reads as TGTGCCAACTCACCACCGGGGTCGGGAGGTCTTCGGTTCTTC. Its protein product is CANSPPGSGGLRFF.

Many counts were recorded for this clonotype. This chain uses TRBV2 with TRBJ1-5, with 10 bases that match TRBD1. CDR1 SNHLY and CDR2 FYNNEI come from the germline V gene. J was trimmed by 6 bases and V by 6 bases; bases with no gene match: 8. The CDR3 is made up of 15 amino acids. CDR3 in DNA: TGTGCCAGCAGCCCCAGGACAGGGGGATTTCAGCCCCAGCATTTT. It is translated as CASSPRTGGFQPQHF.

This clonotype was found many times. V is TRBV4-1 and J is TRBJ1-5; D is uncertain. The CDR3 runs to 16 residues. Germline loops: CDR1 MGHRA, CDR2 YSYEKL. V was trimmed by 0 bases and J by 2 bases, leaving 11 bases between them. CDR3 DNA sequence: TGCGCCAGCAGCCAAGATCACGGATGGGGCAATCAGCCCCAGCATTTT. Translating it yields CASSQDHGWGNQPQHF.

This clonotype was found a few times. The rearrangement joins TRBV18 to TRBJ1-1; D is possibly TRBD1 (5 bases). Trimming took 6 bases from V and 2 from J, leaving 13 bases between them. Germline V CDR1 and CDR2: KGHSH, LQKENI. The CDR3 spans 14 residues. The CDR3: CASSPWGRNTEAFF. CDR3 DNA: TGTGCCAGCTCGCCCTGGGGCAGAAACACTGAAGCTTTCTTT.

The CDR3 nucleotides read TGTGCCAGCAGCCTCCAGCGGGGGCAAGAGACCCAGTACTTC. This gives the protein CASSLQRGQETQYF. V usage is TRBV7-9 and J usage is TRBJ2-5; 8 bases are shared with TRBD2. The germline V gene encodes CDR1 SEHNR and CDR2 FQNEAQ (reference sequence). The CDR3 is 14 amino acids. V shed 5 bases and J 2 bases; nucleotides not matched to a gene: 4.

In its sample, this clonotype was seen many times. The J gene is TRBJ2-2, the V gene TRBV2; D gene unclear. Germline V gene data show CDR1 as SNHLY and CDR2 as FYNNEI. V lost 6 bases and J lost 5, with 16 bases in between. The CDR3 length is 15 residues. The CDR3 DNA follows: TGTGCCAGCAGGGAATTTACAGTGGGGACCGGGGAGCTGTTTTTT. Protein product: CASREFTVGTGELFF.

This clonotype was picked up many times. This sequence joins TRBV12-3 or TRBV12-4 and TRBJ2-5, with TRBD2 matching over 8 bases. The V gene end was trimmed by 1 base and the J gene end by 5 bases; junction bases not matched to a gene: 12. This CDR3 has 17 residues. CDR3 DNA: TGTGCCAGCAGTTTAGGGAGCGGGAGTTGGATCTGGGAGACCCAGTACTTC. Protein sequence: CASSLGSGSWIWETQYF.

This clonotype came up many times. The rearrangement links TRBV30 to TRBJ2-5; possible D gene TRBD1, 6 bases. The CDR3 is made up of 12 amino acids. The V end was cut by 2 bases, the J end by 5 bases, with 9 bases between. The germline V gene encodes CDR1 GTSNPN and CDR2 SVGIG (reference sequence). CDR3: CAWSSTGETQYF. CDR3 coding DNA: TGTGCCTGGAGTTCCACAGGGGAGACCCAGTACTTC.

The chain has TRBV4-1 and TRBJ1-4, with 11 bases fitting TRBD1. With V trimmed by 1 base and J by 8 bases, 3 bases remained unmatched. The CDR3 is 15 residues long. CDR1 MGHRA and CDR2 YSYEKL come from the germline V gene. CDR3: CASSQGDRGGEKLFF. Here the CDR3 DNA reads TGCGCCAGCAGCCAAGGGGACAGGGGGGGAGAAAAACTGTTTTTT.

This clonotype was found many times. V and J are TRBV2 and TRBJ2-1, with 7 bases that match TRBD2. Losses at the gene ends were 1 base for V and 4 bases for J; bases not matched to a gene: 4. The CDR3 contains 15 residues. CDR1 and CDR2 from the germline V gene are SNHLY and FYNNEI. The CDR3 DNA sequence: TGTGCCAGCAGTGAAGGGGGGAGGGTTTACAATGAGCAGTTCTTC. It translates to CASSEGGRVYNEQFF. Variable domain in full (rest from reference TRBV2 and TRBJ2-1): EPEVTQTPSHQVTQMGQEVILRCVPISNHLYFYWYRQILGQKVEFLVSFYNNEISEKSEIFDDQFSVERPDGSNFTLKIRSTKLEDSAMYFCASSEGGRVYNEQFFGPGTRLTVL.

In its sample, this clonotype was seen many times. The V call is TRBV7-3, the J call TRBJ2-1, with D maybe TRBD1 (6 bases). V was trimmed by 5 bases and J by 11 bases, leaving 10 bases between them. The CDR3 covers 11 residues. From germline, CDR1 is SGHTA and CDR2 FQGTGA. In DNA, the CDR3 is TGTGCCAGCAGCCCGGGACACAAGCAGTTCTTC. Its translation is CASSPGHKQFF.

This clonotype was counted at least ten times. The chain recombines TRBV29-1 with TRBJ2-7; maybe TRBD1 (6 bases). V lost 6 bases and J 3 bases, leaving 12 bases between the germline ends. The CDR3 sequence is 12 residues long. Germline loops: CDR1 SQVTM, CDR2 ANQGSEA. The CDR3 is CSVAGQNYEQYF. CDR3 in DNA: TGCAGCGTAGCCGGACAGAACTACGAGCAGTACTTC.

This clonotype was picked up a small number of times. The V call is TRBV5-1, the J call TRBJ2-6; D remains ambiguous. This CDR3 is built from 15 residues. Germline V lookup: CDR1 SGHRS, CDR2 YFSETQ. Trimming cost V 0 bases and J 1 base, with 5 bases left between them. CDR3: CASSLDWSGANVLTF. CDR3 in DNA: TGCGCCAGCAGCTTGGACTGGTCTGGGGCCAACGTCCTGACTTTC.

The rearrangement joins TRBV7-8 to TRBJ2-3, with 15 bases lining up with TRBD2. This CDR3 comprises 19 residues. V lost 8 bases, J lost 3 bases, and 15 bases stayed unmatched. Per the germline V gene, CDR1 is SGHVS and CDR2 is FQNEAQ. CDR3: CASSPQRTGTSGRTDTQYF. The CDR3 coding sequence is TGTGCCAGCTCACCCCAACGTACCGGGACTAGCGGGAGGACAGATACGCAGTATTTT.

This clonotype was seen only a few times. The CDR3 here is CASGHYNEQFF. The CDR3 bases are TGTGCTAGTGGTCACTACAATGAGCAGTTCTTC. The chain couples TRBV12-5 to TRBJ2-1; no clear D gene. The CDR3 has 11 amino acids. Germline values: CDR1 LGHNT, CDR2 FRNRAP. The V end lost 5 bases, the J end lost 3 bases, and 2 bases lay between the germline ends.

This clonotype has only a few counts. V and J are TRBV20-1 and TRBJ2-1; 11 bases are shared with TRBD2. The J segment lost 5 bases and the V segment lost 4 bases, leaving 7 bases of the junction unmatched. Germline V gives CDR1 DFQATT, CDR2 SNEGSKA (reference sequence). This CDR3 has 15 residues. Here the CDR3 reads CSANVGTSGNNEQFF. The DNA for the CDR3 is TGCAGTGCTAACGTCGGGACTAGCGGAAACAATGAGCAGTTCTTC.

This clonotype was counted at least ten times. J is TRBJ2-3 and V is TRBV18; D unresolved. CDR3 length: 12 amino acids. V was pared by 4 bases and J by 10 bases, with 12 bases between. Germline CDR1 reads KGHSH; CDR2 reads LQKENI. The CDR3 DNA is TGTGCCAGCTCACGTGTTTGGCCCTCGCAGTATTTT. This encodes CASSRVWPSQYF.

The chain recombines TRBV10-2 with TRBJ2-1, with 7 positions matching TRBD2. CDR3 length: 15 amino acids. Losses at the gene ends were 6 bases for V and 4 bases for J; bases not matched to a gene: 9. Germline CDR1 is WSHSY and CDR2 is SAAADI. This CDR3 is CASRATSSLYNEQFF. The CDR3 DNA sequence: TGCGCCAGCAGGGCGACTAGCAGCTTGTACAATGAGCAGTTCTTC.

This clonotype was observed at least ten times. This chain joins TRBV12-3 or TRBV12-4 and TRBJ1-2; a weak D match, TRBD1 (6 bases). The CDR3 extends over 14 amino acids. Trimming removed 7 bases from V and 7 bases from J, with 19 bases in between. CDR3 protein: CASTLYGGAGGYTF. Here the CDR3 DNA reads TGTGCCAGCACCCTTTACGGGGGCGCGGGTGGCTACACCTTC.

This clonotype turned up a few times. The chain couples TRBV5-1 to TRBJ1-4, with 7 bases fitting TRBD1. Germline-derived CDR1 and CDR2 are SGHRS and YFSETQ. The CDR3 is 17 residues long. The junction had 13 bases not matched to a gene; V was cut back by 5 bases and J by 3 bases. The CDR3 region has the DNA TGCGCCAGCAGGCCTCCGGGACAGCATGGACCTAATGAAAAACTGTTTTTT. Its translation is CASRPPGQHGPNEKLFF.

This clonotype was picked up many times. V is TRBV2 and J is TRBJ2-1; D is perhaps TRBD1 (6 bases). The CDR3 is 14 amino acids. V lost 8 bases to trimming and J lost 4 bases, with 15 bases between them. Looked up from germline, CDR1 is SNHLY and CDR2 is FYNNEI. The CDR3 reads CASRPGHAYNEQFF. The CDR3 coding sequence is TGTGCCAGCCGACCGGGACACGCTTACAATGAGCAGTTCTTC.